The 32 T cell receptor beta chains below all came from one sample that was sequenced in a study of beta chain features in type 1 diabetes. Sequenced material consisted of expressed TCRB transcripts (all of the isolated RNA was reverse transcribed). The table came from immunoSEQ multiplex PCR; TCRdb's copy has only in-frame clones and leaves some out. The profile shows 120,000 to 150,000 clones, roughly 9.3% of them singletons. Sequencing was done on a sample of central memory CD4+ T cells from blood. These receptors all come from a woman aged 40 to 50 in good health.

The chain joins TRBV6-5 to TRBJ1-2; the D gene is possibly TRBD1 (5 bases). The CDR3 is 15 residues long. Germline CDR1 and CDR2: MNHEY and SVGAGI. V dropped 6 bases and J dropped 0 bases, with 14 bases sitting between them. Written as DNA, the CDR3 is TGTGCCAGCAGAGCGACAGCCTTTGCTAACTATGGCTACACCTTC. Its protein product is CASRATAFANYGYTF.

This clone was observed a few times. This chain connects TRBV5-6 to TRBJ1-1, with TRBD1 matching 10 bases. Trimming at V came to 5 bases and at J to 3 bases, leaving 7 bases not matched to a gene. The CDR3 extends over 15 amino acids. From germline, CDR1 is SGHDT and CDR2 YYEEEE. This CDR3 reads CASRQTGGPDTEAFF. CDR3 DNA sequence: TGTGCCAGCAGACAGACAGGGGGCCCGGACACTGAAGCTTTCTTT. The variable domain in full, completed from reference TRBV5-6 and TRBJ1-1, reads DAGVTQSPTHLIKTRGQQVTLRCSPKSGHDTVSWYQQALGQGPQFIFQYYEEEERQRGNFPDRFSGHQFPNYSSELNVNALLLGDSALYLCASRQTGGPDTEAFFGQGTRLTVV.

The CDR3 loop reads CASSLVSGTGTEAFF. The CDR3 DNA is TGCGCCAGCAGCTTGGTATCTGGGACAGGGACTGAAGCTTTCTTT. The V gene is TRBV5-1, the J gene TRBJ1-1, with 9 bases matching TRBD1. Germline-derived CDR1 and CDR2 are SGHRS and YFSETQ. V trimming: 0 bases; J trimming: 5 bases; junction bases outside the gene matches: 5. The CDR3 runs to 15 residues.

This clone was observed a handful of times. The gene calls are TRBV25-1 and TRBJ1-1; TRBD1 aligns across 10 bases. This CDR3 region has 14 residues. The V gene's germline CDR1 is MGHDK and CDR2 SYGVNS. After removal of 3 bases from V and 10 bases from J, the junction contained 8 bases not matched to a gene. CDR3 loop: CASSEGTGVLAAFF. CDR3 sequence (DNA): TGTGCCAGCAGTGAGGGGACAGGGGTACTGGCAGCTTTCTTT.

Many counts were recorded for this clone. The rearrangement links TRBV11-2 to TRBJ2-7; TRBD1 matches 8 bases. Looked up from germline, CDR1 is SGHAT and CDR2 is FQNNGV. The CDR3 is 12 amino acids. Trimming at V came to 0 bases and at J to 12 bases, leaving 4 bases not matched to a gene. CDR3 amino acids: CASSLEDRVSYF. The CDR3 region has the DNA TGTGCCAGCAGCTTAGAGGACAGGGTGTCGTACTTC.

This clone was picked up a small number of times. This rearrangement joins TRBV27 to TRBJ1-4; 11 positions match TRBD1. After removal of 3 bases from V and 7 bases from J, the junction contained 4 bases not matched to a gene. Germline V lookup: CDR1 MNHEY, CDR2 SMNVEV (reference sequence). The CDR3 covers 15 residues. In nucleotides, the CDR3 is TGTGCCAGCAGTTTCGCGGGGACAGGGGGTGAAAAACTGTTTTTT. Its protein is CASSFAGTGGEKLFF.

J is TRBJ2-1 and V is TRBV11-2; the match to TRBD2 covers 8 bases. In germline, CDR1 is SGHAT, CDR2 FQNNGV. This CDR3 spans 14 amino acids. The trim removed 3 bases at V and 9 bases at J, leaving 7 bases unmatched. The CDR3 sequence is CASSFGTRKSEQFF. The CDR3 nucleotides read TGTGCCAGCAGCTTCGGGACTAGGAAGAGTGAGCAGTTCTTC. The full variable domain, with the rest looked up from reference TRBV11-2 and TRBJ2-1, is EAGVAQSPRYKIIEKRQSVAFWCNPISGHATLYWYQQILGQGPKLLIQFQNNGVVDDSQLPKDRFSAERLKGVDSTLKIQPAKLEDSAVYLCASSFGTRKSEQFFGPGTRLTVL.

As to this clone: The identical CDR3 is also encoded by other nucleotide sequences in the sample. This chain connects TRBV5-4 to TRBJ2-3, with D unclear. CDR1 and CDR2 from the germline V gene are SGHNT and YYREEE (reference sequence). This CDR3 contains 12 residues. The ends were cut back, 0 bases at V and 6 bases at J, with 5 bases in the middle. The CDR3 nucleotides are TGTGCCAGCAGCTTGGCAGCGGATACGCAGTATTTT. Translated: CASSLAADTQYF.

The table lists this clone with a few counts. J is TRBJ1-5 and V is TRBV5-1; 10 nucleotides match TRBD1. V dropped 4 bases and J dropped 7; count of bases not matched to a gene: 8. This CDR3 is 15 amino acids long. Germline V gene sequence: CDR1 SGHRS, CDR2 YFSETQ. This chain's CDR3 is CASSPGDRGGQPQHF. CDR3 bases: TGCGCCAGCAGCCCGGGGGACAGGGGAGGCCAGCCCCAGCATTTT.

This clone was detected ten times or more. The chain recombines TRBV19 with TRBJ2-7; 9 positions agree with TRBD1. CDR1 is LNHDA and CDR2 is SQIVND in the germline V gene (reference sequence). This CDR3 comprises 15 residues. Trimming removed 5 bases from V and 3 bases from J; junction bases left unmatched: 8. CDR3 residues: CASSGHPGQGYEQYF. As DNA, the CDR3 is TGTGCCAGTAGTGGGCATCCGGGACAGGGCTACGAGCAGTACTTC.

In this sample, this clone turned up many times. The DNA for the CDR3 is TGCAGCGTTGCGGGACAGGACCTACAAGAGACCCAGTACTTC. Residues: CSVAGQDLQETQYF. The chain carries TRBV29-1 and TRBJ2-5, with 8 bases matching TRBD1. Germline assignment: CDR1 SQVTM and CDR2 ANQGSEA. There are 14 residues in the CDR3. With 4 bases clipped from V and 2 bases from J, the junction kept 6 bases outside the gene matches.

This clone has more than one count but fewer than ten. V and J are TRBV5-1 and TRBJ1-1, with 7 bases fitting TRBD1. This CDR3 spans 15 amino acids. Trimming at V came to 4 bases and at J to 1 base, leaving 7 bases not matched to a gene. The germline gives CDR1 SGHRS, CDR2 YFSETQ. Written as DNA, the CDR3 is TGCGCCAGCAGCGCGACCGGGACAGCGAACACTGAAGCTTTCTTT. Translated: CASSATGTANTEAFF.

There are many counts of this clone. V and J are TRBV2 and TRBJ1-1, with a weak D call TRBD1 (5 bases). The CDR3 loop spans 12 amino acids. The germline V gene encodes CDR1 SNHLY and CDR2 FYNNEI. V was clipped by 11 bases and J by 1 base, with 11 bases between them. For the CDR3, the DNA is TGTGCCGGCCGGACAACGAACACTGAAGCTTTCTTT. Amino acids: CAGRTTNTEAFF.

As DNA, the CDR3 is TGTGCCAGCTCACCAGGAGGGAGCTCCTACAATGAGCAGTTCTTC. Amino acids: CASSPGGSSYNEQFF. The chain employs TRBV18 and TRBJ2-1, with D maybe TRBD2 (6 bases). The germline V and J ends were trimmed by 2 bases and 0 bases, with 8 bases remaining between them. The CDR3 spans 15 residues. Germline lookup yields CDR1 KGHSH and CDR2 LQKENI.

This clone was observed a few times. J is TRBJ1-2 and V is TRBV5-1; 12 bases are shared with TRBD1. Germline trimming cut 0 bases from V and 7 bases from J; bases unmatched to any gene: 4. This CDR3 spans 15 amino acids. Germline V gene lookup returns CDR1 SGHRS and CDR2 YFSETQ. Here the CDR3 reads CASSLDGTGGRGYTF. In DNA, the CDR3 is TGCGCCAGCAGCTTGGATGGGACAGGGGGCCGTGGCTACACCTTC.

With regard to this clone: An end of the junction does not agree with germline; a read error may underlie this. The chain employs TRBV11-2 and TRBJ2-3, with TRBD1 matching over 7 bases. CDR3 length equals 16 residues. The germline gives CDR1 SGHAT, CDR2 FQNNGV. The CDR3: CASRLEGAAGTDTQYF. The CDR3, as DNA: TGTGCCAGCAGGTTAGAGGGGGCAGCTGGCACAGATACGCAGTATTTT.

The CDR3 coding sequence is TGCGCCAGCAGCACCTGGGGGCAGAGGGAAAAACTGTTTTTT. This sequence encodes CASSTWGQREKLFF. This chain connects TRBV5-1 to TRBJ1-4; D may be TRBD1 (6 bases). Per the germline V gene, CDR1 is SGHRS and CDR2 is YFSETQ. This CDR3 is 14 amino acids long. Trimming shortened V by 4 bases and J by 8 bases, and 15 bases separated the two germline ends.

The chain carries TRBV5-1 and TRBJ2-7; D not resolved. Germline CDR1 reads SGHRS; CDR2 reads YFSETQ. Trimming shortened V by 0 bases and J by 2 bases, and 9 bases separated the two germline ends. There are 14 residues in the CDR3. The CDR3 DNA reads TGCGCCAGCAGCTTGGACAGAAAAGCCTACGAGCAGTACTTC. Encoded protein: CASSLDRKAYEQYF.

V is TRBV7-2 and J is TRBJ2-3; tentative D call: TRBD2 (6 bases). The CDR3 consists of 16 residues. Trimming cost V 1 base and J 2 bases, with 13 bases left between them. Germline V gene lookup returns CDR1 SGHTA and CDR2 FQGNSA. This CDR3 reads CASSLEAGRVTDTQYF. DNA of the CDR3: TGTGCCAGCAGCTTAGAGGCGGGGCGGGTCACAGATACGCAGTATTTT.

The chain links TRBV2 to TRBJ2-5; 10 bases map to TRBD2. The CDR3 is 15 residues long. The germline CDR1 and CDR2 sequences are SNHLY and FYNNEI. J lost 2 bases, V lost 6 bases, and 6 bases had no gene match. CDR3 protein: CASSLGLAEQETQYF. For the CDR3, the DNA is TGTGCCAGCAGCCTTGGACTAGCGGAGCAAGAGACCCAGTACTTC. Variable domain in full (rest from reference TRBV2 and TRBJ2-5): EPEVTQTPSHQVTQMGQEVILRCVPISNHLYFYWYRQILGQKVEFLVSFYNNEISEKSEIFDDQFSVERPDGSNFTLKIRSTKLEDSAMYFCASSLGLAEQETQYFGPGTRLLVL.

Many counts were recorded for this clone. The rearrangement joins TRBV9 to TRBJ1-5, with D perhaps matching TRBD1 (5 bases). CDR1 and CDR2 from the germline V gene are SGDLS and YYNGEE. V shed 0 bases and J shed 3 bases, with 10 bases lying between them. There are 15 residues in the CDR3. The CDR3 nucleotides are TGTGCCAGCAGCGTAGGCTGGGGCAACAATCAGCCCCAGCATTTT. It specifies CASSVGWGNNQPQHF.

There are many counts of this clone. The chain carries TRBV9 and TRBJ2-7; D possibly corresponds to TRBD1 (7 bases). The CDR3 runs 15 residues. In germline, CDR1 is SGDLS, CDR2 YYNGEE. Trimming left V 0 bases short and J 6 bases short, with 16 bases between. CDR3 nucleotides: TGTGCCAGCAGCGTAGGTATCTCCCAGGGGGGCGAGCAGTACTTC. It translates to CASSVGISQGGEQYF.

Notes on this clone: One end of the junction is discordant with germline, which a read error may explain. The chain uses TRBV4-1 and TRBJ1-1; TRBD1 is a possible D gene (6 bases). CDR1 is MGHRA, CDR2 YSYEKL, per germline. The CDR3 loop spans 15 amino acids. The CDR3 nucleotides read TGCGCCAGCAGTCCTGTAGGAACAGGGCGCGAGGTAGGTCTCTTT. Protein sequence: CASSPVGTGREVGLF.

V gene TRBV19 combines with J gene TRBJ2-3, with D unresolved. CDR1 LNHDA and CDR2 SQIVND come from the germline V gene (reference sequence). There are 12 residues in the CDR3. The V end was cut by 3 bases, the J end by 5 bases, with 6 bases between. The CDR3: CASSIQRDTQYF. DNA for the CDR3: TGTGCCAGTAGTATTCAGCGAGATACGCAGTATTTT. Looking up the rest from reference TRBV19 and TRBJ2-3 gives the full variable domain: DGGITQSPKYLFRKEGQNVTLSCEQNLNHDAMYWYRQDPGQGLRLIYYSQIVNDFQKGDIAEGYSVSREKKESFPLTVTSAQKNPTAFYLCASSIQRDTQYFGPGTRLTVL.

The chain uses TRBV6-1 and TRBJ2-5; a weak D match, TRBD2 (6 bases). The CDR3 sequence is 15 residues long. Trimming stripped 4 bases from V and 3 bases from J, with 15 bases between. Germline V gives CDR1 MNHNS, CDR2 SASEGT. CDR3 nucleotides: TGTGCCAGCAGTGCAGATGCGGGGCGTGAAGAGACCCAGTACTTC. Its protein product is CASSADAGREETQYF.

This clone was picked up a small number of times. The chain has TRBV21-1 and TRBJ1-6; TRBD1, the table's D call, was not compared with the DNA. TRBV21-1 is a listed pseudogene. The CDR3 spans 16 residues. The CDR3 DNA reads as TGTGCCAGCACCACCTACCAGGACACGAATAATTCACCCCTCCACTTT. The encoded protein is CASTTYQDTNNSPLHF.

The CDR3 spells CASSRTGVSTEAFF. Here the CDR3 DNA reads TGTGCCAGCAGCCGGACAGGGGTGAGCACTGAAGCTTTCTTT. The rearrangement links TRBV7-9 to TRBJ1-1, with TRBD1 identical over 9 bases. Germline V lookup: CDR1 SEHNR, CDR2 FQNEAQ (reference sequence). The CDR3 loop spans 14 amino acids. J gave up 4 bases and V 5 bases, and 5 bases lay outside the gene matches.

The gene calls are TRBV19 and TRBJ2-2, with 8 bases aligning to TRBD1. The V gene's germline CDR1 is LNHDA and CDR2 SQIVND (reference sequence). V was clipped by 5 bases and J by 4 bases; unmatched bases: 9. The CDR3 sequence is 16 residues long. The CDR3: CASSAPTGGGTGELFF. CDR3 in DNA: TGTGCCAGTAGTGCCCCCACAGGGGGAGGCACCGGGGAGCTGTTTTTT.

This clone has only a few counts. The chain couples TRBV29-1 to TRBJ1-2; D unresolved. This CDR3 is 13 amino acids long. V was clipped by 2 bases and J by 3 bases, with 10 bases between them. Germline lookup yields CDR1 SQVTM and CDR2 ANQGSEA. CDR3 DNA sequence: TGCAGCGTTGAATTGGGCACCCACTATGGCTACACCTTC. Amino acids: CSVELGTHYGYTF.

This clone was recorded a few times. The chain joins TRBV7-9 to TRBJ1-2; D not resolved. There are 14 residues in the CDR3. Germline V gene lookup returns CDR1 SEHNR and CDR2 FQNEAQ (reference sequence). Trimming left V 4 bases short and J 7 bases short, with 16 bases between. The CDR3 is CASSSSSQVRGYTF. In DNA, the CDR3 is TGTGCCAGCAGCTCGAGCAGCCAGGTGCGTGGCTACACCTTC.

This clone has only a few counts. V gene TRBV18 combines with J gene TRBJ1-2; D uncertain. Germline lookup yields CDR1 KGHSH and CDR2 LQKENI. CDR3 length: 15 amino acids. The V and J ends lost 0 bases and 0 bases respectively, with 8 bases between them. The CDR3 spells CASSPPGSANYGYTF. The DNA of the CDR3 is TGTGCCAGCTCACCACCCGGGAGCGCTAACTATGGCTACACCTTC.

This clone was picked up a small number of times. The chain employs TRBV10-3 and TRBJ1-1; the match to TRBD1 covers 7 bases. With 6 bases clipped from V and 1 base from J, the junction kept 8 bases outside the gene matches. From germline, CDR1 is ENHRY and CDR2 SYGVKD. The CDR3 loop spans 15 amino acids. The CDR3 protein is CAISGGGGRNTEAFF. The DNA for the CDR3 is TGTGCCATCAGCGGAGGAGGGGGCAGGAACACTGAAGCTTTCTTT.